These T cell receptor beta chains were read from a single sample in a study of circulating and synovial CD4+ cells in juvenile arthritis. Some clones are missing from TCRdb's copy, which holds only in-frame ones; the method was immunoSEQ multiplex PCR. Seen here are over 30,000 clones, just under 95% observed once, and the top ten hold 0.55% to 0.75%. The sample was CD4+ T cells from blood. All receptors come from a human donor with juvenile idiopathic arthritis. CDR3s include the opening cysteine and the closing phenylalanine or tryptophan. The D gene is left open where the match is weak. For some rows the clone size is stated as once, few or many, or as a class when expanded; others skip it.

J gene | V gene | D gene | clone size | CDR3 DNA | CDR3 protein
TRBJ2-2 | TRBV5-1 | TRBD1 | NA | TGCGCCAGCAGCTTGGGGGGACAGGATTTCACCGGGGAGCTGTTTTTT | CASSLGGQDFTGELFF
TRBJ2-2 | TRBV7-9 | TRBD1 | NA | TGTGCCAGCAGCACCGCACCTGAGACAGGGGGCTTCACCGGGGAGCTGTTTTTT | CASSTAPETGGFTGELFF
TRBJ1-2 | TRBV10-3 | NA | NA | TGTGCCATCAGTGATTTTGGACAGACTGACTATGGCTACACCTTC | CAISDFGQTDYGYTF
TRBJ2-3 | TRBV20-1 | NA | NA | TGCAGTGCCAATAACGGGGATACGCAGTATTTT | CSANNGDTQYF
TRBJ2-1 | TRBV7-2 | NA | NA | TGTGCCAGCAGCGCTCACAGGGTTGATAATGAGCAGTTCTTC | CASSAHRVDNEQFF
TRBJ2-3 | TRBV6-6 | NA | once | TGTGCCAGCATGGAGTGGCGGGGCACAGATACGCAGTATTTT | CASMEWRGTDTQYF
TRBJ2-3 | TRBV5-1 | TRBD2 | NA | TGCGCCAGCAGCTCTGGACTAGCGGGGGGCCGGTTTCTTACAGATACGCAGTATTTT | CASSSGLAGGRFLTDTQYF
TRBJ1-4 | TRBV9 | NA | NA | TGTGCCAGCAGCGTAGGGATAGGGGGTCCACAGAATGAAAAACTGTTTTTT | CASSVGIGGPQNEKLFF
TRBJ1-1 | TRBV5-6 | TRBD1 | NA | TGTGCCAGCAGCCAACCCCAGGGGGCGCGGACTGAAGCTTTCTTT | CASSQPQGARTEAFF
TRBJ1-1 | TRBV7-9 | NA | NA | TGTGCCAGCAGCTTACCGTCCGGTCTTAACACTGAAGCTTTCTTT | CASSLPSGLNTEAFF
TRBJ2-7 | TRBV5-1 | NA | NA | TGCGCCAGCAGCTTGACCCAGGGGCCCTACGAGCAGTACTTC | CASSLTQGPYEQYF
TRBJ2-3 | TRBV7-9 | NA | NA | TGTGCCAGCCGCACACGCTTCGGACAGAGCACAGATACGCAGTATTTT | CASRTRFGQSTDTQYF
TRBJ1-5 | TRBV27 | NA | NA | TGTGCCAGCAGTCCAAATAATCAGCCCCAGCATTTT | CASSPNNQPQHF
TRBJ1-2 | TRBV2 | NA | few | TGTGCCAGCAGTCTGGTTCAAGCCACTAACTATGGCTACACCTTC | CASSLVQATNYGYTF
TRBJ2-7 | TRBV7-8 | TRBD2 | once | TGTGCCAGCAGCTTAGCGGCTAGCGGGGGGGCCGTGTCCTACGAGCAGTACTTC | CASSLAASGGAVSYEQYF
TRBJ2-2 | TRBV4-1 | TRBD1 | NA | TGCGCCAGCAGCCGGGACAGGGGGCGGTCCGATAGCAACACCGGGGAGCTGTTTTTT | CASSRDRGRSDSNTGELFF
TRBJ1-4 | TRBV2 | TRBD1 | NA | TGTGCCAGCAGTGTGGGACAGGGGGCCAATGAAAAACTGTTTTTT | CASSVGQGANEKLFF
TRBJ2-7 | TRBV7-2 | TRBD2 | NA | TGTGCCAGCACCCTTAGCGGGTCAGACGACGAGCAGTACTTC | CASTLSGSDDEQYF
TRBJ1-2 | TRBV9 | NA | NA | TGTGCCAGCAGCGTCGGGCAGGGGCATAGTGGCTACACCTTC | CASSVGQGHSGYTF
TRBJ2-5 | TRBV7-8 | TRBD1 | NA | TGTGCCAGCAGGAGAAGACAGGGACGAGAGACCCAGTACTTC | CASRRRQGRETQYF
TRBJ2-2 | TRBV10-3 | NA | NA | TGTGCCATCAGTGAGTCGGAAGCGGGTCGGGGGAACACCGGGGAGCTGTTTTTT | CAISESEAGRGNTGELFF
TRBJ2-7 | TRBV18 | TRBD2 | once | TGTGCCAGCTCACTCCTAGCGGGCACGACCTACGAGCAGTACTTC | CASSLLAGTTYEQYF
TRBJ2-7 | TRBV15 | TRBD1 | NA | TGTGCCACCAGCGTTCCGGGACAGGGGATTTACGAGCAGTACTTC | CATSVPGQGIYEQYF
TRBJ1-4 | TRBV5-3 | NA | NA | TGTGCCAGAAGCCCCGGACCGGAAGGGGGTAATGAAAAACTGTTTTTT | CARSPGPEGGNEKLFF
TRBJ2-1 | TRBV25-1 | TRBD2 | NA | TGTGCCACCGGGGGGTTAGGGACCTGGACAAATGAGCAGTTCTTC | CATGGLGTWTNEQFF
TRBJ1-3 | TRBV9 | NA | once | TGTGCCTCACCGCCAGGGGCCTTATCTGGAAACACCATATATTTT | CASPPGALSGNTIYF
TRBJ1-5 | TRBV21-1 | NA | NA | TGTGCCAGCGCCGGCCAGGGGGAACATCAGCCCCAGCATTTT | CASAGQGEHQPQHF
TRBJ1-1 | TRBV10-3 | NA | NA | TGTGCCATCTGCGGACACAGGAACACTGAAGCTTTCTTT | CAICGHRNTEAFF
TRBJ2-5 | TRBV9 | TRBD2 | NA | TGTGCCAGCAGCCCGGAAGGGACTAGCGGGGGGGCGGGAGAGACCCAGTACTTC | CASSPEGTSGGAGETQYF
TRBJ1-1 | TRBV7-9 | NA | NA | TGTGCCAGCAGCCCCGGGGGGTTACTACTTGTGGAAGCTTTCTTT | CASSPGGLLLVEAFF
TRBJ1-6 | TRBV14 | NA | few | TGTGCCAGCAGCCAAGGCAGGGCGCTATCCCCCCTCCACTTT | CASSQGRALSPLHF
TRBJ1-2 | TRBV2 | NA | NA | TGTGCCAGCAGGAGGCACAGGGACGCCAACTATGGCTACACCTTC | CASRRHRDANYGYTF
TRBJ2-3 | TRBV7-2 | TRBD2 | NA | TGTGCCAGCAGCCGTAATCCTAGCGGGGGCGCAGATACGCAGTATTTT | CASSRNPSGGADTQYF
TRBJ1-1 | TRBV15 | NA | NA | TGTGCCACCAGCAGAGACCCCGGACAGAACACTGAAGCTTTCTTT | CATSRDPGQNTEAFF
TRBJ1-2 | TRBV11-2 | TRBD1 | NA | TGTGCCAGCAGCTCTAACAGGGGGCTATCTGGCTACACCTTC | CASSSNRGLSGYTF
TRBJ2-7 | TRBV2 | TRBD1 | NA | TGTGCCAGCAGTGGGGACAGGGCCTACGAGCAGTACTTC | CASSGDRAYEQYF
TRBJ2-3 | TRBV5-1 | NA | NA | TGCGCCAGCAGCGGGCGCCTGGATACGCAGTATTTT | CASSGRLDTQYF
TRBJ1-2 | TRBV4-3 | NA | NA | TGCGCCAGCAGCCAAGTCCAGGGGAACTATGGCTACACCTTC | CASSQVQGNYGYTF
TRBJ1-6 | TRBV7-9 | NA | NA | TGTGCCAGCAGCCCCTTCCGGGCGACGGGAGGCTCACCCCTCCACTTT | CASSPFRATGGSPLHF
TRBJ1-3 | TRBV5-8 | NA | few | TGTGCCAGCCCAGACAGTGGCTCTGGAAACACCATATATTTT | CASPDSGSGNTIYF
TRBJ2-1 | TRBV7-8 | NA | NA | TGTGCCAGCAGCTCCCGACTAGAAACCAATGAGCAGTTCTTC | CASSSRLETNEQFF
TRBJ2-7 | TRBV9 | NA | NA | TGTGCCAGCAGCGTAGCTCAGGGCGGCTACGAGCAGTACTTC | CASSVAQGGYEQYF
TRBJ1-4 | TRBV19 | TRBD1 | NA | TGTGCCAGTAGTAACAGGGGCCAAGCGAATGAAAAACTGTTTTTT | CASSNRGQANEKLFF
TRBJ1-1 | TRBV30 | NA | NA | TGTGCCTGGATCGATGGTCTTACAGTTAACACTGAAGCTTTCTTT | CAWIDGLTVNTEAFF
TRBJ2-3 | TRBV7-9 | NA | NA | TGTGCCAGCAGTTTGGACTCCTATACGCAGTATTTT | CASSLDSYTQYF
TRBJ2-3 | TRBV5-1 | NA | NA | TGCGCCAGCAGCCTCGGACAGAGCACAGATACGCAGTATTTT | CASSLGQSTDTQYF
TRBJ2-2 | TRBV19 | NA | NA | TGTGCCAGTAGTATAAAGGCTCGGGGTTACACCGGGGAGCTGTTTTTT | CASSIKARGYTGELFF
TRBJ2-7 | TRBV7-2 | TRBD1 | NA | TGTGCCAGCAGCTTAGGACAGGGGGCGGTCTACGAGCAGTACTTC | CASSLGQGAVYEQYF
TRBJ2-7 | TRBV6-6 | TRBD2 | NA | TGTGCCACCGAGAGCGGGGGACTGTCCTACGAGCAGTACTTC | CATESGGLSYEQYF
TRBJ2-3 | TRBV11-2 | NA | NA | TGTGCCAGCAGCTTGGCCCAGGGAAGCACAGATACGCAGTATTTT | CASSLAQGSTDTQYF
TRBJ2-3 | TRBV5-1 | NA | NA | TGCGCCAGCAGTAAGGGGGCGGGACAGACAGATACGCAGTATTTT | CASSKGAGQTDTQYF
TRBJ2-7 | TRBV5-1 | TRBD1 | NA | TGCGCCAGCAGTCCTCTTCCGGGGACAGGATCCTACGAGCAGTACTTC | CASSPLPGTGSYEQYF
TRBJ2-1 | TRBV4-1 | NA | NA | TGCGCCAGCAGCCAAGAGAAGAGGTATGAGCAGTTCTTC | CASSQEKRYEQFF
TRBJ2-7 | TRBV19 | TRBD2 | few | TGTGCCAGTAGCTCTAGCGGGGGTTCCTCCTACGAGCAGTACTTC | CASSSSGGSSYEQYF
TRBJ2-7 | TRBV5-1 | TRBD1 | NA | TGCGCCAGCAGCTTGGGACAGGGCTCCTACGAGCAGTACTTC | CASSLGQGSYEQYF
TRBJ2-7 | TRBV5-1 | NA | once | TGCGCCAGCAGCTTGGCCCACAGCTCCTACGAGCAGTACTTC | CASSLAHSSYEQYF
TRBJ2-3 | TRBV11-2 | TRBD2 | NA | TGTGCCAGCACCCGGGGGGGTTGGGCAGATACGCAGTATTTT | CASTRGGWADTQYF
TRBJ2-1 | TRBV4-3 | NA | NA | TGCGCCAGCAGCCAAGAACCCGGGGGGCCCTACAATGAGCAGTTCTTC | CASSQEPGGPYNEQFF
TRBJ2-2 | TRBV5-4 | TRBD1 | NA | TGTGCCAGCAGCCCGGGACAGGGTTTGAACACCGGGGAGCTGTTTTTT | CASSPGQGLNTGELFF
TRBJ2-7 | TRBV15 | TRBD2 | NA | TGTGCCACCAGCTACAGAGGGACTCCTGGGGGGGGACAGTACTTC | CATSYRGTPGGGQYF